The subject of this entry is one TCR beta chain. Its antigen is undetermined. The source of the sample is a study of cytomegalovirus exposure and HLA in healthy donors. Whole-study results and caveats: What TCR beta sequences reportedly achieved was accurate prediction of HLA-A and HLA-B alleles in most subjects.

With 60 Vbeta and 13 Jbeta primers, the PCR was carried out. Assay: immunoSEQ multiplex PCR; the TCRdb copy retains only in-frame clones and omits some. The sample has around 200,000 clones, approximately 80% seen once. Sequenced material: PBMCs. This receptor was taken from a girl aged 10-17 years in good health and CMV-seronegative.

In nucleotides, the CDR3 is TGTGCCAGCAGCCCGCAGGGGGAGGCCGGGGAGCTGTTTTTT. Translation: CASSPQGEAGELFF. The genes are TRBV5-5 and TRBJ2-2, with D perhaps matching TRBD1 (7 bases). CDR1 is SGHKS and CDR2 is YYEKEE in the germline V gene (reference sequence). V was trimmed by 4 bases and J by 6 bases, leaving 13 bases between them. This CDR3 has 14 amino acids.